The next 5 T cell receptor beta chains were all read from a single sample in a study of PD-1 blockade in classical Hodgkin lymphoma. Only in-frame clones appear in the TCRdb table, and some are missing; sequencing was by immunoSEQ multiplex PCR. The table has 7,500 to 8,000 clones, around four fifths seen once; the top ten hold 11% to 15%. With no exception, relapse followed autologous stem cell transplantation in all patients, and brentuximab vedotin exposure varied. This sample comprised peripheral blood mononuclear cells (PBMCs), obtained at baseline. The receptor source for this set is a human donor with classical Hodgkin lymphoma.

This clone has a single count. V usage is TRBV7-6 and J usage is TRBJ2-2; maybe TRBD2 (5 bases). Trimming shortened V by 5 bases and J by 8 bases, and 18 bases separated the two germline ends. Looked up from germline, CDR1 is SGHVS and CDR2 is FNYEAQ. The CDR3 length is 15 residues. CDR3 in DNA: TGTGCCAGCAGCCCTTGGGGAAGCGGAAGGGGGGAGCTGTTTTTT. Its translation is CASSPWGSGRGELFF.

The V and J genes are TRBV27 and TRBJ2-1; 10 nucleotides agree with TRBD2. Germline V gene lookup returns CDR1 MNHEY and CDR2 SMNVEV (reference sequence). V gave up 6 bases and J gave up 3 bases; unmatched junction bases: 8. CDR3 length: 16 amino acids. The CDR3 spells CASSPGLAAHYNEQFF. DNA of the CDR3: TGTGCCAGCAGCCCCGGACTAGCGGCCCACTACAATGAGCAGTTCTTC.

The CDR3 sequence: CASSPAANTEAFF. Here the CDR3 DNA reads TGTGCCAGCTCACCAGCGGCGAACACTGAAGCTTTCTTT. This chain connects TRBV18 to TRBJ1-1; D remains ambiguous. The CDR3 is made up of 13 amino acids. Per the germline V gene, CDR1 is KGHSH and CDR2 is LQKENI. Trimming cost V 2 bases and J 1 base, with 5 bases left between them.

The chain is built from TRBV7-2 and TRBJ1-5; TRBD1 agrees at 7 bases. This CDR3 spans 13 amino acids. The J segment lost 7 bases and the V segment lost 5 bases, leaving 5 bases of the junction unmatched. Looked up from germline, CDR1 is SGHTA and CDR2 is FQGNSA. The CDR3 is CASSDRVGQPQHF. DNA for the CDR3: TGTGCCAGCAGCGACAGGGTTGGCCAGCCCCAGCATTTT.

This sequence joins TRBV5-4 and TRBJ1-4, with D unresolved. The CDR3 has 12 residues. The germline V gene has CDR1 SGHNT and CDR2 YYREEE (reference sequence). V was clipped by 0 bases and J by 10 bases, with 7 bases between them. The CDR3 DNA is TGTGCCAGCAGCTTGGACAGTGGAAAACTGTTTTTT. It is translated as CASSLDSGKLFF.